These 7 T cell receptor beta chains share one sample of origin, sequenced in a study of regulatory dendritic cells for organ transplantation. Sequencing used immunoSEQ multiplex PCR; TCRdb keeps in-frame clones, though not all of them. There are some 29,000 clones in the sample; about 75% occur only once, and less than 2.5% lies in the top ten. Sequenced input: memory CD4+ T cells from blood. Documented subset: CD45RO+ memory T cells. These receptors came from a human donor in good health.

This clone is medium-sized (0.01 to 0.1%). This chain connects TRBV7-8 to TRBJ2-7; 10 nucleotides line up with TRBD2. V lost 1 base, J lost 2 bases, and 11 bases stayed unmatched. The CDR3 is made up of 18 amino acids. Germline V lookup: CDR1 SGHVS, CDR2 FQNEAQ. CDR3 sequence reads: CASSLVASGRTTPYEQYF. The CDR3 nucleotides read TGTGCCAGCAGCTTAGTGGCTAGCGGGAGAACAACGCCCTACGAGCAGTACTTC.

The V gene is TRBV2, the J gene TRBJ1-3; D gene uncertain. CDR3 length: 10 residues. V was cut by 5 bases and J by 11 bases, with 7 bases left in between. Germline CDR1 and CDR2: SNHLY and FYNNEI. As DNA, the CDR3 is TGTGCCAGCAGTCGCTACTCCATATATTTT. Its protein is CASSRYSIYF.

The chain has TRBV4-3 and TRBJ2-3; TRBD2 matches at 7 bases. Trimming cost V 4 bases and J 6 bases; bases outside gene matches: 10. Germline V gives CDR1 LGHNA, CDR2 YSLEER. The CDR3 has 15 residues. CDR3 amino acids: CASSRDYIGADTQYF. CDR3 nucleotide sequence: TGCGCCAGCAGCCGGGACTATATTGGGGCGGATACGCAGTATTTT.

V gene TRBV7-2 combines with J gene TRBJ1-1; D gene uncertain. Trimming shortened V by 3 bases and J by 11 bases, and 13 bases separated the two germline ends. CDR3 size: 12 residues. The germline CDR1 and CDR2 sequences are SGHTA and FQGNSA. The CDR3 sequence: CASSFPRVRAFF. Here the CDR3 DNA reads TGTGCCAGCAGCTTTCCGAGGGTGAGGGCTTTCTTT.

In this sample, this clone turned up once. The chain links TRBV27 to TRBJ2-2; possible D gene TRBD1, 6 bases. V was pared by 9 bases and J by 1 base, with 12 bases between. The CDR3 runs 14 residues. Germline V gene data show CDR1 as MNHEY and CDR2 as SMNVEV (reference sequence). This CDR3 is CASVTGLNTGELFF. In DNA, the CDR3 is TGTGCCAGTGTGACAGGCCTGAACACCGGGGAGCTGTTTTTT.

The V gene is TRBV15, the J gene TRBJ1-4, with 12 bases fitting TRBD1. V gave up 0 bases and J gave up 7 bases; unmatched junction bases: 12. The germline V gene has CDR1 LNHNV and CDR2 YYDKDF (reference sequence). The CDR3 contains 19 residues. In DNA, the CDR3 is TGTGCCACCAGCAGAGATCTACCGGGACAGGGGGCGAGGGGTGAAAAACTGTTTTTT. Amino acids: CATSRDLPGQGARGEKLFF.

On this clone: Sequence at one end of the junction differs from germline and may be a read error. V and J are TRBV7-7 and TRBJ2-1; TRBD2 matches 9 bases. The germline V gene encodes CDR1 SSHAT and CDR2 FNYEAQ (reference sequence). CDR3 size: 14 residues. CDR3 amino acids: CASSLAGAYNEQFF. The CDR3 DNA reads TGTGCTAGCAGCTTAGCGGGAGCTTACAATGAGCAGTTCTTC. Full variable domain (rest looked up from reference TRBV7-7 and TRBJ2-1): GAGVSQSPRYKVTKRGQDVTLRCDPISSHATLYWYQQALGQGPEFLTYFNYEAQPDKSGLPSDRFSAERPEGSISTLTIQRTEQRDSAMYRCASSLAGAYNEQFFGPGTRLTVL.